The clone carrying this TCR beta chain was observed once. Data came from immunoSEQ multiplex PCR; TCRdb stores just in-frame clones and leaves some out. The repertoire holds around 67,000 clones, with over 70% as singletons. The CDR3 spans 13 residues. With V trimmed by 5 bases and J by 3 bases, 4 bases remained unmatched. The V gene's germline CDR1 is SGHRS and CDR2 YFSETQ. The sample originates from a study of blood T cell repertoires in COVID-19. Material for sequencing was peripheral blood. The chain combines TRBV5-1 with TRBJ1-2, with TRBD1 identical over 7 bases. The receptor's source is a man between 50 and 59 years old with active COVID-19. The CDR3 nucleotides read TGCGCCAGCAGTTCCGACAGGGACTATGGCTACACCTTC. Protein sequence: CASSSDRDYGYTF.